The 7 T cell receptor beta chains given below trace back to one sample, sequenced in a study of shared clonotypes between healthy human individuals. Repertoires were generated with immunoSEQ multiplex PCR, while TCRdb's copy carries only in-frame clones and drops some. The sample lists under 650,000 clones, 96% occurring once. Sequenced input: naive CD4+ T cells sorted from blood. Subset here: CD45RA+ positively selected. The receptors were sampled from a woman younger than 45 in good health.

The rearrangement uses TRBV7-8 and TRBJ2-3, with 11 bases fitting TRBD2. The length of the CDR3 is 16 residues. With 2 bases clipped from V and 2 bases from J, the junction kept 3 bases outside the gene matches. Looked up from germline, CDR1 is SGHVS and CDR2 is FQNEAQ. For the CDR3, the DNA is TGTGCCAGCAGCTTACAGACTAGCGGGAACACAGATACGCAGTATTTT. It codes for CASSLQTSGNTDTQYF.

This clone occurred once. The DNA for the CDR3 is TGTGCCAGCAGATTAAATACAGGGGCGACCACTGAAGCTTTCTTT. Its translation is CASRLNTGATTEAFF. The rearrangement uses TRBV5-6 and TRBJ1-1; 7 positions agree with TRBD1. The trim removed 5 bases at V and 4 bases at J, leaving 11 bases unmatched. The CDR3 is 15 residues long. Germline loops: CDR1 SGHDT, CDR2 YYEEEE.

A few counts support this clone. V usage is TRBV19 and J usage is TRBJ1-1, with a tentative D call TRBD1 (5 bases). The V end was cut by 3 bases, the J end by 3 bases, with 8 bases between. The CDR3 extends over 13 amino acids. CDR1 and CDR2 (germline): LNHDA, SQIVND (reference sequence). This CDR3 is CASSMRGDTEAFF. CDR3 nucleotide sequence: TGTGCCAGTAGTATGCGGGGGGACACTGAAGCTTTCTTT.

This rearrangement joins TRBV27 to TRBJ2-3; D perhaps matches TRBD2 (5 bases). Looked up from germline, CDR1 is MNHEY and CDR2 is SMNVEV (reference sequence). V lost 4 bases and J 2 bases, leaving 10 bases between the germline ends. This CDR3 contains 14 residues. CDR3 nucleotides: TGTGCCAGCAGTTCCGGACTCATCACAGATACGCAGTATTTT. Protein sequence: CASSSGLITDTQYF.

V gene TRBV6-1 combines with J gene TRBJ2-6; D might be TRBD1 (6 bases). Trimming left V 4 bases short and J 2 bases short, with 9 bases between. The CDR3 is 15 residues long. Per the germline V gene, CDR1 is MNHNS and CDR2 is SASEGT. The CDR3 region has the DNA TGTGCCAGCAGTGTATACAGGGCTGGGGCCAACGTCCTGACTTTC. Its protein product is CASSVYRAGANVLTF.

V is TRBV4-1 and J is TRBJ2-7; D is unresolved. V was clipped by 0 bases and J by 3 bases, with 12 bases between them. The CDR3 runs 15 residues. CDR1 MGHRA and CDR2 YSYEKL come from the germline V gene. CDR3 bases: TGCGCCAGCAGCCAAGAATTTCCCAAGATCTACGAGCAGTACTTC. This translates into CASSQEFPKIYEQYF.

The chain recombines TRBV6-1 with TRBJ1-2, with D tentatively TRBD1 (6 bases). The CDR3 has 15 amino acids. The germline V gene has CDR1 MNHNS and CDR2 SASEGT. Trimming removed 3 bases at V and 1 base at J, with 12 bases between. In DNA, the CDR3 is TGTGCCAGCAGTGATTCGGGGGGCTTTAACTATGGCTACACCTTC. Translated: CASSDSGGFNYGYTF.